Listed below are T cell receptor beta chains from one sample, sequenced in a study of T cell changes during pregnancy in multiple sclerosis. Using immunoSEQ multiplex PCR, the repertoire was profiled, and TCRdb retains in-frame clones only, with some absent. In the table there are approximately 99,000 clones, around nine tenths of which are singletons. The input for sequencing was peripheral blood, taken in the second trimester of pregnancy. Receptors originate from a female donor in good health, enrolled as a control in a pregnancy study. Each CDR3 is given with its conserved first and last residue. The order of the fields is J gene, V gene, clone size, D gene, CDR3 DNA, CDR3 protein. D genes are given only for firm matches. The listing skips clone size in some rows; elsewhere it reads once, few, many or a size class.

J: TRBJ2-2
V: TRBV5-4
size: .
D: .
DNA: TGTGCCAGCAGCCCTTATACAGGGCGCACCGGGGAGCTGTTTTTT
CDR3: CASSPYTGRTGELFF

J: TRBJ2-7
V: TRBV5-1
size: few
D: .
DNA: TGCGCCAGCAGCTTGGAAGAACAAGGGTCAGGGGAGCAGTACTTC
CDR3: CASSLEEQGSGEQYF

J: TRBJ1-1
V: TRBV7-9
size: few
D: .
DNA: TGTGCCAGCAGCTTATTGGAGTCCGCTGAAGCTTTCTTT
CDR3: CASSLLESAEAFF

J: TRBJ1-4
V: TRBV30
size: .
D: .
DNA: TGTGCCTTAAGTAGGAGGGTTGCAACTAATGAAAAACTGTTTTTT
CDR3: CALSRRVATNEKLFF

J: TRBJ2-3
V: TRBV19
size: .
D: .
DNA: TGTGCCAGTACACCGGGTTTTACAGATACGCAGTATTTT
CDR3: CASTPGFTDTQYF

J: TRBJ2-7
V: TRBV19
size: .
D: .
DNA: TGTGCCAGTAGTCTAGATCCAGTCAACTACGAGCAGTACTTC
CDR3: CASSLDPVNYEQYF

J: TRBJ2-3
V: TRBV27
size: .
D: TRBD2
DNA: TGTGCCAGCCGGGACTACGGGCCAGATACGCAGTATTTT
CDR3: CASRDYGPDTQYF

J: TRBJ1-1
V: TRBV28
size: few
D: TRBD1
DNA: TGTGCCAGCACCGGGGACAGGAGTGAAGCTTTCTTT
CDR3: CASTGDRSEAFF

J: TRBJ1-6
V: TRBV7-8
size: .
D: TRBD1
DNA: TGTGCCAGCAGCCTCCCCCCGGGACAGGGGGCTCTGGGACGCTCACCCCTCCACTTT
CDR3: CASSLPPGQGALGRSPLHF

J: TRBJ2-7
V: TRBV28
size: .
D: TRBD1
DNA: TGTGCCAGCAGTAAGGGACAGAGCTCCTACGAGCAGTACTTC
CDR3: CASSKGQSSYEQYF

J: TRBJ1-2
V: TRBV19
size: .
D: .
DNA: TGTGCCAGTAGTATAGGTGGAGGGGCCCATTCTAACTATGGCTACACCTTC
CDR3: CASSIGGGAHSNYGYTF

J: TRBJ1-2
V: TRBV9
size: once
D: .
DNA: TGTGCCAGCAGCGTAGCTGAGACATCTGGCTACACCTTC
CDR3: CASSVAETSGYTF

J: TRBJ1-6
V: TRBV7-2
size: few
D: TRBD1
DNA: TGTGCCAGCAGCTACGACCGACAGGGGAATTCACCCCTCCACTTT
CDR3: CASSYDRQGNSPLHF

J: TRBJ2-3
V: TRBV19
size: .
D: .
DNA: TGTGCCAGTAGTAGTACAGGTACCACAGATACGCAGTATTTT
CDR3: CASSSTGTTDTQYF

J: TRBJ1-5
V: TRBV7-9
size: .
D: .
DNA: TGTGCCAGCAGCTCCGGACAGCCTTATAGCAATCAGCCCCAGCATTTT
CDR3: CASSSGQPYSNQPQHF

J: TRBJ1-2
V: TRBV7-2
size: .
D: .
DNA: TGTGCCAGCAGCTTAGCGCCGGGGAATGGCTACACCTTC
CDR3: CASSLAPGNGYTF

J: TRBJ2-1
V: TRBV6-1
size: .
D: TRBD2
DNA: TGTGCCAGCAGTGAAGGGGGGGGAGGAAGGAATGAGCAGTTCTTC
CDR3: CASSEGGGGRNEQFF

J: TRBJ2-1
V: TRBV27
size: .
D: TRBD1
DNA: TGTGCCAGCGCCCGGGGGACAGGGAAATACAATGAGCAGTTCTTC
CDR3: CASARGTGKYNEQFF

J: TRBJ1-1
V: TRBV5-4
size: .
D: TRBD1
DNA: TGTGCCAGCAGCTTGGTGGGACAGGGGCGTGGAGCTTTCTTT
CDR3: CASSLVGQGRGAFF

J: TRBJ1-1
V: TRBV7-2
size: .
D: .
DNA: TGTGCCAGCAGCTTAATGGGAGGGGAAGCTTTCTTT
CDR3: CASSLMGGEAFF

J: TRBJ2-5
V: TRBV5-1
size: .
D: TRBD2
DNA: TGCGCCAGCAACCCAGTCGGGCGGGGGCAAGAGACCCAGTACTTC
CDR3: CASNPVGRGQETQYF

J: TRBJ2-2
V: TRBV6-5
size: .
D: .
DNA: TGTGCCAGCAGTTCCCTTACTACCCCCCTAATCGGGGAGCTGTTTTTT
CDR3: CASSSLTTPLIGELFF

J: TRBJ1-2
V: TRBV7-2
size: .
D: TRBD1
DNA: TGTGCCAGCAGCACCGGGACAGGGATCCAGGCGATTTATGGCTACACCTTC
CDR3: CASSTGTGIQAIYGYTF

J: TRBJ2-6
V: TRBV6-4
size: .
D: .
DNA: TGTGCCAGTAAAGACCCCAACTGGAGCTCTGGGGCCAACGTCCTGACTTTC
CDR3: CASKDPNWSSGANVLTF

J: TRBJ1-1
V: TRBV5-1
size: .
D: .
DNA: TGCGCCAGCAGCTCCAGGGGTAACACTGAAGCTTTCTTT
CDR3: CASSSRGNTEAFF

J: TRBJ1-5
V: TRBV6-1
size: .
D: .
DNA: TGTGCCAGCAGCCGGGGGAGCAATCAGCCCCAGCATTTT
CDR3: CASSRGSNQPQHF

J: TRBJ1-2
V: TRBV6-1
size: .
D: TRBD1
DNA: TGTGCCAGCAGTGAACCCACCGGGACAGGGGATTCCTATGGCTACACCTTC
CDR3: CASSEPTGTGDSYGYTF

J: TRBJ2-7
V: TRBV6-1
size: few
D: TRBD2
DNA: TGTGCCACCGAGCGGGAGGTCTCCTACGAGCAGTACTTC
CDR3: CATEREVSYEQYF

J: TRBJ1-5
V: TRBV6-1
size: .
D: .
DNA: TGTGCCAGCAGTGAAGCAGGGGCCCTACGGGGCAATCAGCCCCAGCATTTT
CDR3: CASSEAGALRGNQPQHF